The sequence of this TCR beta chain was determined in a study of T cells in Graves' hyperthyroidism and ophthalmopathy. Whole-study context: Before treatment of any kind, peripheral blood was taken at initial diagnosis. Findings and caveats of the study: A model using 13 V-J features told ophthalmopathy apart from stable hyperthyroidism.

TCR beta CDR3 region amplification was performed from RNA transcripts. When the TCR CDR3 underwent first-round RT-PCR, the HTBI primer set was used. Via MiXCR, TCRdb re-called the multiplex PCR reads, giving one row per CDR3 protein. The data show about 210,000 distinct CDR3 sequences, more than 15% seen once. Researchers defined stable Graves' hyperthyroidism as no ophthalmopathy progression within 18 months. Investigators excluded patients with uncontrolled infection, other autoimmune disease, pregnancy or lactation. Worth noting for this clonotype: The target antigen is unknown.

Germline V gives CDR1 MGHRA, CDR2 YSYEKL. Trimming shortened V by 5 bases and J by 5 bases, and 21 bases separated the two germline ends. The length of the CDR3 is 17 residues. Sequencing was done on a sample of blood. This clonotype was obtained from a man in his forties or fifties with Graves' hyperthyroidism. This chain links TRBV4-1 with TRBJ2-2; D remains ambiguous. In DNA, the CDR3 is TGCGCCAGCAGCTCAAGGGCCGACATACTCGAGACCGGGGAGCTGTTTTTT. Translated, it gives CASSSRADILETGELFF.